This T cell receptor (beta chain) was identified during a study of T cell repertoires in cytomegalovirus infection. Study at large: HLA-C-restricted CMV epitopes, recently identified, and well-studied HLA-B-restricted ones were used by the study.

Via MiXCR, TCRdb re-called the reads, giving one row per CDR3 protein. The sample records 300,000 to 400,000 distinct CDR3 sequences, approximately 32% being singletons. About this clonotype: Its antigen is unknown.

Germline CDR1 and CDR2: SGHNT and YYREEE (reference sequence). V was pared by 4 bases and J by 7 bases, with 8 bases of the junction left unmatched. This CDR3 is built from 15 residues. This chain uses TRBV5-4 with TRBJ1-4; 9 bases match TRBD1. The sequences come from cultured PBMCs, collected from culture after CMV antigen stimulation. The clonotype comes from a human donor in good health (CMV status not recorded). Some clones in this sample may be carry-over from other donors' samples. The CDR3 bases are TGTGCCAGCAGCCGTCAACAGGGGGCACCTGAAAAACTGTTTTTT. Translating gives CASSRQQGAPEKLFF. The entire variable domain, with the rest obtained from reference TRBV5-4 and TRBJ1-4, is as follows: ETGVTQSPTHLIKTRGQQVTLRCSSQSGHNTVSWYQQALGQGPQFIFQYYREEENGRGNFPPRFSGLQFPNYSSELNVNALELDDSALYLCASSRQQGAPEKLFFGSGTQLSVL.